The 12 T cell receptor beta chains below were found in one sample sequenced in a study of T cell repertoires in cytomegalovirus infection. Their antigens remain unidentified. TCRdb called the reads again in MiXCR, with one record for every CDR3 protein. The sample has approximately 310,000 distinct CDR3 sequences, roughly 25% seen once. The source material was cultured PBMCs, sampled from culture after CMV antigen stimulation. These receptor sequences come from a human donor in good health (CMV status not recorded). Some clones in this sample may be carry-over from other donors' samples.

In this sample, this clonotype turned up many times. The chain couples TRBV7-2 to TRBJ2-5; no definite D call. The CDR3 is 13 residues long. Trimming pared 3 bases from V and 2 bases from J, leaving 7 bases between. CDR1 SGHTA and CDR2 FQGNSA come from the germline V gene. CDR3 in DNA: TGTGCCAGCAGCTTCGAATTACAAGAGACCCAGTACTTC. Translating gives CASSFELQETQYF.

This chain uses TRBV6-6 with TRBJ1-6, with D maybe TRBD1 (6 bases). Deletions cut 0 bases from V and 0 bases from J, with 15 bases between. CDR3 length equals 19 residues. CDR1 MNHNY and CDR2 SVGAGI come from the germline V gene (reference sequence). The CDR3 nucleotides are TGTGCCAGCAGTTACTCCATTCGGGACACAAGCTCCTATAATTCACCCCTCCACTTT. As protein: CASSYSIRDTSSYNSPLHF.

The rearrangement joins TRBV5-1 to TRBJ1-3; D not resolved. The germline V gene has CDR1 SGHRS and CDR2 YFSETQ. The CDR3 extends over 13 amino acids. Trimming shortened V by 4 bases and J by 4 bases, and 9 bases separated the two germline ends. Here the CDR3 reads CASSPDNGNTIYF. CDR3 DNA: TGCGCCAGCAGCCCAGACAACGGAAACACCATATATTTT.

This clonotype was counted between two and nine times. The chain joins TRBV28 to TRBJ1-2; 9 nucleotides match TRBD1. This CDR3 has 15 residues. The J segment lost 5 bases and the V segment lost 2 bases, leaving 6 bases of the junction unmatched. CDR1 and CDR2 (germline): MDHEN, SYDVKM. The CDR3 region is CASSLPGQGRYGYTF. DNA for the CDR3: TGTGCCAGCAGTTTACCGGGACAGGGAAGGTATGGCTACACCTTC.

The chain's CDR3 is CASSRGTGELSNQPQHF. The CDR3 DNA follows: TGTGCCAGCAGCCGAGGGACAGGCGAACTTAGCAATCAGCCCCAGCATTTT. The V gene is TRBV6-5, the J gene TRBJ1-5, with 8 bases identical to TRBD1. This CDR3 is built from 17 residues. V lost 6 bases and J lost 0; bases outside the gene matches: 10. Germline lookup yields CDR1 MNHEY and CDR2 SVGAGI.

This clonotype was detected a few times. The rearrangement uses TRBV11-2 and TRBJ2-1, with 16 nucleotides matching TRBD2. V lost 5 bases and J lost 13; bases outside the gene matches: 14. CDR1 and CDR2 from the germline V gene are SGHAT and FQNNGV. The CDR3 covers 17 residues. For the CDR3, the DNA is TGTGCCAGCAGCCGACCGTCCGGGGGACTAGCGGGAGGGCTACAGTTCTTC. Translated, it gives CASSRPSGGLAGGLQFF.

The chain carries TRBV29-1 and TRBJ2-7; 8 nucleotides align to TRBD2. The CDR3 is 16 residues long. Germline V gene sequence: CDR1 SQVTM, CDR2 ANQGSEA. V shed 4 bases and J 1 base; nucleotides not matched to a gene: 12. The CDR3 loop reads CSVGGGTSGSSYEQYF. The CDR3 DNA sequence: TGCAGCGTTGGGGGGGGTACTAGCGGATCATCCTACGAGCAGTACTTC.

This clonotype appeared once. The CDR3 region has the DNA TGCAGCGTTGAAGTCGGACTAGCGGGAGGGAGCTCCTACAATGAGCAGTTCTTC. Protein product: CSVEVGLAGGSSYNEQFF. The V call is TRBV29-1, the J call TRBJ2-1; TRBD2 agrees at 15 bases. There are 18 residues in the CDR3. The ends lost 1 base at V and 0 bases at J; junction bases unmatched: 4. Per the germline V gene, CDR1 is SQVTM and CDR2 is ANQGSEA.

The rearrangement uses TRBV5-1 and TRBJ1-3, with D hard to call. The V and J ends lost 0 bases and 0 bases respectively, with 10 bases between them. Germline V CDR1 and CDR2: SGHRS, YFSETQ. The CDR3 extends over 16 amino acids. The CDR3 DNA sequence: TGCGCCAGCAGCTTGGATCCTACGGGCTCTGGAAACACCATATATTTT. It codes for CASSLDPTGSGNTIYF.

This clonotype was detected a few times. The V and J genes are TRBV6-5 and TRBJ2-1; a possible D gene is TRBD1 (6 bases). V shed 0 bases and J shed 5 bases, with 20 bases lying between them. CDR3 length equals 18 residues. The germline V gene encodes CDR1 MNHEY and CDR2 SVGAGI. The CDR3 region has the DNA TGTGCCAGCAGTTACTCGCCCAATCAGGGGCCCCTTAACAATGAGCAGTTCTTC. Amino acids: CASSYSPNQGPLNNEQFF.

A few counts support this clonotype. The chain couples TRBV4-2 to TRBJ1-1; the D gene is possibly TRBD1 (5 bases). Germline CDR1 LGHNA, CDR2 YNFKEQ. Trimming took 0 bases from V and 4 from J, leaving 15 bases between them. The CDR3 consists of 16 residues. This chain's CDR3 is CASSQDRMGDRTEAFF. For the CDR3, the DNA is TGTGCCAGCAGCCAAGATCGGATGGGGGACCGCACTGAAGCTTTCTTT.

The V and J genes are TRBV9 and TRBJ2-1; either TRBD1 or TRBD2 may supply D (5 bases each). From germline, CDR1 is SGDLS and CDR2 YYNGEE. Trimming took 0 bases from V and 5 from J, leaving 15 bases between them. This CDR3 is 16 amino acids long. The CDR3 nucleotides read TGTGCCAGCAGCGTAGCTAAGGGACCAGCCCACAATGAGCAGTTCTTC. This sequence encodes CASSVAKGPAHNEQFF.